This T cell receptor beta chain was identified in a study of cytomegalovirus exposure and HLA in healthy donors. Trimming took 6 bases from V and 4 from J; bases not matched to a gene: 9. This CDR3 is 15 amino acids long. Germline V lookup: CDR1 KGHSH, CDR2 LQKENI. PCR primers comprised 60 Vbeta and 13 Jbeta primers. Profiling relied on immunoSEQ multiplex PCR, and the TCRdb table lists in-frame clones only, not all of them. Its clone listing holds 150,000 to 200,000 clones. The specimen sequenced was PBMCs. The receptor was derived from a woman younger than 35 in good health and CMV-seropositive. This chain uses TRBV18 with TRBJ1-2, with 9 bases identical to TRBD1. CDR3 protein: CASSERQGETYGYTF. In nucleotides, the CDR3 is TGTGCCAGCTCCGAAAGACAGGGGGAGACCTATGGCTACACCTTC. Complete variable domain (other parts from reference TRBV18 and TRBJ1-2): NAGVMQNPRHLVRRRGQEARLRCSPMKGHSHVYWYRQLPEEGLKFMVYLQKENIIDESGMPKERFSAEFPKEGPSILRIQQVVRGDSAAYFCASSERQGETYGYTFGSGTRLTVV.